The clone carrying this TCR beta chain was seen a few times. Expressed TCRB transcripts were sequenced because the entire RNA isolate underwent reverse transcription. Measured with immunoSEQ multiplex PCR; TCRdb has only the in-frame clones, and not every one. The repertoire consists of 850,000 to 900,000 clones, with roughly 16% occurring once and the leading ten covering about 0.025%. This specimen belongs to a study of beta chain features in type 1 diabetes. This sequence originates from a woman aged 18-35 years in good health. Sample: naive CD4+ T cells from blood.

The CDR3, as DNA: TGTGCCAGCAGCCCCGGGCAGGGTTTAAACTCCTACGAGCAGTACTTC. This encodes CASSPGQGLNSYEQYF. The genes are TRBV7-9 and TRBJ2-7, with D perhaps TRBD1 (5 bases). The CDR3 is 16 amino acids. V lost 5 bases and J lost 0, with 17 bases in between. Germline assignment: CDR1 SEHNR and CDR2 FQNEAQ (reference sequence).